Detailed here is one TCR beta chain. Its matching antigen is unknown. These data originate in a study of human T cells and chemical hapten exposure. Study-wide points: Expanded TCRs grouped into significantly more large CDR3 similarity clusters than controls produced.

TCRdb reprocessed the RACE reads with MiXCR, giving one entry per CDR3 protein. Of more than 300,000 distinct CDR3 sequences listed, 5.1% were seen once; the top ten hold approximately 2.8%. Time point defined: pre-sensitization, week 0. Indicated treatment: therapeutic diphenylcyclopropenone sensitization with weekly scalp DPC. This CDR3 has 12 amino acids. Looked up from germline, CDR1 is ENHRY and CDR2 is SYGVKD. With 4 bases removed from V and 6 bases from J, the gap between germline ends came to 9 bases. Sequencing used whole blood, obtained in connection with sensitization to the hapten diphenylcyclopropenone (DPC). The origin of this receptor is a woman aged 50 to 60 with alopecia areata. Some clones in this sample may be carry-over from other donors' samples. The chain carries TRBV10-3 and TRBJ1-2; D ambiguous. The CDR3 spells CAISAGEDGYTF. CDR3 in DNA: TGTGCCATCAGTGCTGGTGAGGATGGCTACACCTTC.